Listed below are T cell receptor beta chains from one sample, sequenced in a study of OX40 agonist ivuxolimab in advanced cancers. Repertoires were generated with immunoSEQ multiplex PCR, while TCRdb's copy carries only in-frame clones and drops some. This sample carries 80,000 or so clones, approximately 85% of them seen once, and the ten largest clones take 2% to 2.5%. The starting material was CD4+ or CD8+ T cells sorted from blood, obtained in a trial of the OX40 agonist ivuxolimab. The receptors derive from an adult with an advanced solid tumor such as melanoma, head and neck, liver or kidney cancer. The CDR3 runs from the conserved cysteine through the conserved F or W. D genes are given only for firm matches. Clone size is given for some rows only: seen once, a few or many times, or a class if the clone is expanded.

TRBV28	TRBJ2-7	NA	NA	CASTGPDSYEQYF	TGTGCCTCCACGGGCCCGGACTCTTACGAGCAGTACTTC
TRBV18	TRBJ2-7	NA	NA	CASSPGFLSYEQYF	TGTGCCAGCTCACCCGGGTTCCTCTCCTACGAGCAGTACTTC
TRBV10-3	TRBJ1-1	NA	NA	CAISAPNRNTEAFF	TGTGCCATCAGCGCACCGAATAGAAACACTGAAGCTTTCTTT
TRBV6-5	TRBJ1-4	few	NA	CASSPRTARNEKLFF	TGTGCCAGCAGTCCTAGGACAGCAAGAAATGAAAAACTGTTTTTT
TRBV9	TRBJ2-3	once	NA	CASAVGIGTDTQYF	TGTGCCAGCGCCGTCGGGATCGGGACAGATACGCAGTATTTT
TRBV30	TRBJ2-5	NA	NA	CAWSVQAGGETQYF	TGTGCCTGGAGTGTACAGGCAGGGGGGGAGACCCAGTACTTC
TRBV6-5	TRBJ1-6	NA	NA	CASSVGQDNSPLHF	TGTGCCAGCAGCGTAGGGCAGGACAATTCACCCCTCCACTTT
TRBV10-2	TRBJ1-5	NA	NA	CASSENSNQPQHF	TGCGCCAGCAGTGAGAACAGCAATCAGCCCCAGCATTTT
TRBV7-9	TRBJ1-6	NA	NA	CASSLGGGIGSPLHF	TGTGCCAGCAGCTTAGGTGGAGGGATAGGTTCACCCCTCCACTTT
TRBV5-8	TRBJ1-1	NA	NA	CASSVSAMNTEAFF	TGTGCCAGCAGCGTCTCTGCGATGAACACTGAAGCTTTCTTT
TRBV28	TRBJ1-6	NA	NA	CASSLGGGNSPLHF	TGTGCCAGCAGTTTAGGGGGGGGAAATTCACCCCTCCACTTT
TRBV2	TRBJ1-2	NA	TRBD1	CASRKGGSSDRGYTF	TGTGCCAGCCGTAAAGGGGGCTCGTCTGATAGGGGCTACACCTTC
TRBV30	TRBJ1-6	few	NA	CAWQLPGENSPLHF	TGTGCCTGGCAGCTCCCAGGGGAGAATTCACCCCTCCACTTT
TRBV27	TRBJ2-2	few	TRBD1	CASRPLGTGGRTGELFF	TGTGCCAGCCGACCCCTAGGGACAGGGGGCCGGACCGGGGAGCTGTTTTTT
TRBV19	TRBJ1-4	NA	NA	CASSIDPFRTTNEKLFF	TGTGCCAGTAGTATAGACCCTTTCCGAACAACTAATGAAAAACTGTTTTTT
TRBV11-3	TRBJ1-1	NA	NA	CASSLGGGRSTEAFF	TGTGCCAGCAGCTTAGGTGGGGGCCGGAGCACTGAAGCTTTCTTT
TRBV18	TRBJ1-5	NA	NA	CASSPVEDQPQHF	TGTGCCAGCTCACCGGTCGAGGATCAGCCCCAGCATTTT
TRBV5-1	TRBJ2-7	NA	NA	CASSLEGEQYF	TGCGCCAGCAGCTTGGAAGGGGAGCAGTACTTC
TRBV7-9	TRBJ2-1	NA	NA	CASSLVTYYNEQFF	TGTGCCAGCAGCTTAGTCACGTACTACAATGAGCAGTTCTTC
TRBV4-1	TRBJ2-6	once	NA	CASSQPRPGAGANVLTF	TGCGCCAGCAGCCAGCCTAGGCCCGGAGCTGGGGCCAACGTCCTGACTTTC
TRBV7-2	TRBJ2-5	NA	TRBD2	CASSLVGLARQETQYF	TGTGCCAGCAGCTTAGTCGGACTAGCGAGACAAGAGACCCAGTACTTC
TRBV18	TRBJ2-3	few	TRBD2	CASSPRPSAGGPDTQYF	TGTGCCAGCTCACCAAGGCCCTCAGCGGGGGGGCCCGATACGCAGTATTTT
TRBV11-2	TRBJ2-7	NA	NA	CASSSSLRRQTSGHEQYF	TGTGCCAGCAGTTCCTCACTACGCCGGCAGACAAGTGGCCACGAGCAGTACTTC
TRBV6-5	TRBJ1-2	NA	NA	CASSYSTVGYGYTF	TGTGCCAGCAGTTACTCGACAGTTGGCTATGGCTACACCTTC